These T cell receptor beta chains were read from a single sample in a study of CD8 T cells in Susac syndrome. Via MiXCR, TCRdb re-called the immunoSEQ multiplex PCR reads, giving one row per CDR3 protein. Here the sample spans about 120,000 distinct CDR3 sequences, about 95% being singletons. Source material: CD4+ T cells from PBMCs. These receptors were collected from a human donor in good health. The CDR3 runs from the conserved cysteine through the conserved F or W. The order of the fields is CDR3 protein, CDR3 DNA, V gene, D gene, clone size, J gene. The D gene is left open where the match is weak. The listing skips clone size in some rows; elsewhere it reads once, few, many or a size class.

CDR3aa: CANHSSGTGELFF
CDR3nt: TGTGCCAACCACTCTAGCGGCACCGGGGAGCTGTTTTTT
v_gene: TRBV27
d_gene: TRBD2
abundance: .
j_gene: TRBJ2-2

CDR3aa: CASSYSRVGIGQFF
CDR3nt: TGTGCCAGCAGTTACTCAAGGGTAGGGATCGGGCAGTTCTTC
v_gene: TRBV6-5
d_gene: .
abundance: .
j_gene: TRBJ2-1

CDR3aa: CASSVGGAGKVLTF
CDR3nt: TGTGCCAGCAGCGTTGGGGGCGCAGGGAAAGTCCTGACTTTC
v_gene: TRBV9
d_gene: .
abundance: once
j_gene: TRBJ2-6

CDR3aa: CSVGLAGPLEQYF
CDR3nt: TGCAGCGTTGGGCTAGCGGGACCCCTCGAGCAGTACTTC
v_gene: TRBV29-1
d_gene: TRBD2
abundance: .
j_gene: TRBJ2-7

CDR3aa: CSANWPGRETQYF
CDR3nt: TGCAGTGCTAATTGGCCAGGGAGAGAGACCCAGTACTTC
v_gene: TRBV20-1
d_gene: .
abundance: .
j_gene: TRBJ2-5

CDR3aa: CASSQREGSEQFF
CDR3nt: TGTGCCAGCAGCCAGCGGGAGGGCAGTGAGCAGTTCTTC
v_gene: TRBV3-1
d_gene: TRBD2
abundance: .
j_gene: TRBJ2-1

CDR3aa: CASTQAFSYEQYF
CDR3nt: TGTGCCAGTACCCAGGCGTTCTCCTACGAGCAGTACTTC
v_gene: TRBV7-3
d_gene: .
abundance: .
j_gene: TRBJ2-7

CDR3aa: CASSLEEGSLLKEETQYF
CDR3nt: TGTGCCAGCAGCTTAGAAGAAGGGAGTCTCCTTAAGGAGGAGACCCAGTACTTC
v_gene: TRBV7-9
d_gene: .
abundance: .
j_gene: TRBJ2-5

CDR3aa: CASSYSGGNTEAFF
CDR3nt: TGTGCCAGCAGTTATTCGGGGGGGAACACTGAAGCTTTCTTT
v_gene: TRBV6-5
d_gene: .
abundance: few
j_gene: TRBJ1-1

CDR3aa: CASSLQGSQPQHF
CDR3nt: TGTGCCAGCAGCTTACAGGGTAGTCAGCCCCAGCATTTT
v_gene: TRBV7-9
d_gene: .
abundance: .
j_gene: TRBJ1-5

CDR3aa: CASSREGQGGYEQYF
CDR3nt: TGCGCCAGCAGCCGAGAGGGACAGGGAGGATACGAGCAGTACTTC
v_gene: TRBV4-1
d_gene: TRBD1
abundance: .
j_gene: TRBJ2-7